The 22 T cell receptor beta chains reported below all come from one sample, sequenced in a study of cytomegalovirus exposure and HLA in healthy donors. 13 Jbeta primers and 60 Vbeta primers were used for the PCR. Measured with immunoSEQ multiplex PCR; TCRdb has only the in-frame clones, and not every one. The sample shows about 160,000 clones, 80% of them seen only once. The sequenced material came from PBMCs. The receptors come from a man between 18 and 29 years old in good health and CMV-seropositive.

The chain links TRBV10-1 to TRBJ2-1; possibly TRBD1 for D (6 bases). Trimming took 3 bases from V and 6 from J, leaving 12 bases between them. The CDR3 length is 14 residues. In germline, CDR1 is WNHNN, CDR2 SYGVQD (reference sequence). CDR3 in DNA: TGCGCCAGCAGTGAAGGGGGAGTAGTCAATGAGCAGTTCTTC. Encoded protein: CASSEGGVVNEQFF.

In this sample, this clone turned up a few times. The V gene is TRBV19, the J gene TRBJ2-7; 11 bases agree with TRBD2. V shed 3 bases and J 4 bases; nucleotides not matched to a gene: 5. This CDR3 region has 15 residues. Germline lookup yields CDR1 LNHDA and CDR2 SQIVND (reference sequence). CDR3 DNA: TGTGCCAGTAGTATTGGACTAGCGGGCCATTACGAGCAGTACTTC. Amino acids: CASSIGLAGHYEQYF.

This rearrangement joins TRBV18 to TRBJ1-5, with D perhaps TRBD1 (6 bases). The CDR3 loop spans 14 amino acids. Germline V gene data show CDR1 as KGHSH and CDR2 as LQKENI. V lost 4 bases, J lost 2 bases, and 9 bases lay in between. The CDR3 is CASSLKGGNQPQHF. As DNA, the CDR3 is TGTGCCAGCTCACTAAAGGGGGGCAATCAGCCCCAGCATTTT.

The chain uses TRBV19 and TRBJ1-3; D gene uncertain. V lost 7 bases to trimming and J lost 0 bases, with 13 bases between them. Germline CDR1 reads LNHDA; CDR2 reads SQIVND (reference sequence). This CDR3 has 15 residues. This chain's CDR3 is CASTPKQVSGNTIYF. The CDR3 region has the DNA TGTGCCAGTACCCCGAAACAAGTCTCTGGAAACACCATATATTTT.

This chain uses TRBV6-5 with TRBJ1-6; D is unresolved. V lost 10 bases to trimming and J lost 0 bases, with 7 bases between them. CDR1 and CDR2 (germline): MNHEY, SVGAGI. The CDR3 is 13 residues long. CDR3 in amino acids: CATLRSYNSPLHF. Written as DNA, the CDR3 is TGTGCCACCCTCCGCTCCTATAATTCACCCCTCCACTTT.

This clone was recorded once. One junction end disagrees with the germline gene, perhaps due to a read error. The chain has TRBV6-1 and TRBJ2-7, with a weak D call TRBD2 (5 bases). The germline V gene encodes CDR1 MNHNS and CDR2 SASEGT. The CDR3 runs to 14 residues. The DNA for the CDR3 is TGTGCCAGCAGTGATGGCCTAGCCTCCCACGAGCAGTACTTC. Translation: CASSDGLASHEQYF.

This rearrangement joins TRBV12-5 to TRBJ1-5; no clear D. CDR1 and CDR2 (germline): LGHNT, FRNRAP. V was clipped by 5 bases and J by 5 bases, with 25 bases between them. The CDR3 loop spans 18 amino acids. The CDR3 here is CASGTTTNREPRHQPQHF. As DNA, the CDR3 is TGTGCTAGTGGTACTACTACAAACCGGGAGCCCCGTCATCAGCCCCAGCATTTT.

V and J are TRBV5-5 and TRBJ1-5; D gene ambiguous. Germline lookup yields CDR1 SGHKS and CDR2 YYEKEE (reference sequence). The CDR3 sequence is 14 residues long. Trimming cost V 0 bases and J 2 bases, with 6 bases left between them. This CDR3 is CASSLGSGNQPQHF. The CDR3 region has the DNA TGTGCCAGCAGCTTGGGTTCTGGCAATCAGCCCCAGCATTTT.

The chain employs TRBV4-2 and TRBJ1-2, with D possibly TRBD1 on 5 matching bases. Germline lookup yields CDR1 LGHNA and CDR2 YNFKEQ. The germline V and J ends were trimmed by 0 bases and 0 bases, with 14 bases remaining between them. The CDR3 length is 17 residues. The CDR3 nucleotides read TGTGCCAGCAGCCAAGATCCAGTTCAGGGAACTAACTATGGCTACACCTTC. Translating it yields CASSQDPVQGTNYGYTF.

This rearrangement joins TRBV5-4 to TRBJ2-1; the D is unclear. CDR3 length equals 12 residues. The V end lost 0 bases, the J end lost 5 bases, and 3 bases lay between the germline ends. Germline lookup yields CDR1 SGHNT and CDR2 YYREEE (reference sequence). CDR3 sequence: CASSLADNEQFF. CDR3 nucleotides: TGTGCCAGCAGCTTGGCTGACAATGAGCAGTTCTTC.

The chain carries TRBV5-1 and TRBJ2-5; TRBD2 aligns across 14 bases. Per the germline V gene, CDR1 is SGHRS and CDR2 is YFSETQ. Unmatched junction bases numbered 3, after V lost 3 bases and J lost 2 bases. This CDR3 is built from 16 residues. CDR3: CASSSGLAGVQETQYF. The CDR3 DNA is TGCGCCAGCAGCTCGGGACTAGCGGGGGTACAAGAGACCCAGTACTTC.

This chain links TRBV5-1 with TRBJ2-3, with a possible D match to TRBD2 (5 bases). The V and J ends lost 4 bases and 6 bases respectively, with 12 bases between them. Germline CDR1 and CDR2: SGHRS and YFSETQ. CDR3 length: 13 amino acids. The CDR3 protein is CASSREAVDTQYF. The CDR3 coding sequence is TGCGCCAGCAGCCGGGAAGCGGTCGATACGCAGTATTTT.

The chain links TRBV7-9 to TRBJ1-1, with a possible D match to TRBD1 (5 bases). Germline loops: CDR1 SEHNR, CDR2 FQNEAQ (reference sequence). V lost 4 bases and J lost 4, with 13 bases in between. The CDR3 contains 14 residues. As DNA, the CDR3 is TGTGCCAGCAGCTCCAGAGACAGAATCACTGAAGCTTTCTTT. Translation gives CASSSRDRITEAFF. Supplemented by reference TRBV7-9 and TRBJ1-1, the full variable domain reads DTGVSQNPRHKITKRGQNVTFRCDPISEHNRLYWYRQTLGQGPEFLTYFQNEAQLEKSRLLSDRFSAERPKGSFSTLEIQRTEQGDSAMYLCASSSRDRITEAFFGQGTRLTVV.

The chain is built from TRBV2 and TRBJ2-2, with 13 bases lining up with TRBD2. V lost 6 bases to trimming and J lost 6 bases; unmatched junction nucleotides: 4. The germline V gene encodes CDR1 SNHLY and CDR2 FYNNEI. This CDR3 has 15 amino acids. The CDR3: CASRPLAGGPGELFF. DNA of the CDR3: TGTGCCAGCAGGCCACTAGCGGGAGGGCCCGGGGAGCTGTTTTTT.

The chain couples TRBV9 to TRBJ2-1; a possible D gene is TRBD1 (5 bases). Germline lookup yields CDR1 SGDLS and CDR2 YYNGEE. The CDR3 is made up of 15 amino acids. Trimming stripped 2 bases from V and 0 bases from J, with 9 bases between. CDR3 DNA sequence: TGTGCCAGCAGCGTTCAGGGTAGCTCCTACAATGAGCAGTTCTTC. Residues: CASSVQGSSYNEQFF.

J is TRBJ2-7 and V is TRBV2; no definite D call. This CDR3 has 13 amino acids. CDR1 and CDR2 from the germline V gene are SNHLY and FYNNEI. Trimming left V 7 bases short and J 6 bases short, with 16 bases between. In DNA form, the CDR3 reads TGTGCCAGCAACTCTGTGTTGTCGGGCGAGCAGTACTTC. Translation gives CASNSVLSGEQYF.

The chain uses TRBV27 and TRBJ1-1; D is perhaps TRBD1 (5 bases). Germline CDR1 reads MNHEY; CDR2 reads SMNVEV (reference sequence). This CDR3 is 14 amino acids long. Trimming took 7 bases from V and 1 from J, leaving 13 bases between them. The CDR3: CASKISGWNTEAFF. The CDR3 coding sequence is TGTGCCAGCAAGATTTCAGGGTGGAACACTGAAGCTTTCTTT.

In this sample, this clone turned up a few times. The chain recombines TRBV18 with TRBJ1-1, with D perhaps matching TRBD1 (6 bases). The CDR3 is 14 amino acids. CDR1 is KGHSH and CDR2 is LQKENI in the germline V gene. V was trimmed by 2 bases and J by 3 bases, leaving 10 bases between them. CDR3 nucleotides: TGTGCCAGCTCACCAGGGGGCATCCACACTGAAGCTTTCTTT. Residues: CASSPGGIHTEAFF.

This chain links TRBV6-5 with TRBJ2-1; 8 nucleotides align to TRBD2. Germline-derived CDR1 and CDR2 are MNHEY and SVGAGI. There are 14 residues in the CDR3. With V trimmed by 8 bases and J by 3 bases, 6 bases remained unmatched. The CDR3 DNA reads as TGTGCCAGCCGAAATCTAGCGGGCTACAATGAGCAGTTCTTC. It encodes CASRNLAGYNEQFF.

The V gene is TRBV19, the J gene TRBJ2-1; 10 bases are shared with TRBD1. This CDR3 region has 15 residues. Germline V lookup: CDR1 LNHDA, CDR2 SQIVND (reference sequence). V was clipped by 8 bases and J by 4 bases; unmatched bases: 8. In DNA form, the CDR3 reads TGTGCCAGTGCCCGGGACAGGGGTCTATACAATGAGCAGTTCTTC. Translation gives CASARDRGLYNEQFF. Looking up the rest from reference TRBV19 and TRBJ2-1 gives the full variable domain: DGGITQSPKYLFRKEGQNVTLSCEQNLNHDAMYWYRQDPGQGLRLIYYSQIVNDFQKGDIAEGYSVSREKKESFPLTVTSAQKNPTAFYLCASARDRGLYNEQFFGPGTRLTVL.

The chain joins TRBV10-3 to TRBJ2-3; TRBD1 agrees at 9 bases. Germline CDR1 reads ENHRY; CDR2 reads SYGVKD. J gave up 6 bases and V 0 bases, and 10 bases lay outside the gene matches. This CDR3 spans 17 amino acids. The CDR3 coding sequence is TGTGCCATCAGTGAGTCGAAGGGACAGGGTCTGGGTGATACGCAGTATTTT. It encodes CAISESKGQGLGDTQYF.

This CDR3 reads CASSLARESYEQYF. CDR3 bases: TGCGCCAGCAGCTTGGCACGGGAGTCGTACGAGCAGTACTTC. V is TRBV5-1 and J is TRBJ2-7; perhaps TRBD2 as D (6 bases). Germline CDR1 is SGHRS and CDR2 is YFSETQ. Trimming took off 0 bases at V and 4 bases at J, with 11 bases between the two ends. The CDR3 is made up of 14 amino acids.